The rows below give T cell receptor beta chains drawn from one sample of a study of cytomegalovirus exposure and HLA in healthy donors. TCRdb's copy holds only in-frame clones and misses some; the assay was immunoSEQ multiplex PCR. The repertoire includes roughly 90,000 clones, roughly 78% of them detected once, and 5.5% to 8% sits in the top ten. The material sequenced was PBMCs. These receptor sequences come from a man aged 30 to 39 in good health and CMV-seronegative. The CDR3 runs from the conserved cysteine through the conserved F or W.

V gene	CDR3 protein
TRBV6-1	CASTRGRGDQPQHF
TRBV7-9	CASSPPGLAGGNEQFF
TRBV7-9	CASSPNSRDRNQPQHF
TRBV19	CASSWGLRYEQYF
TRBV5-4	CASSWAHSGANVLTF
TRBV19	CASSYGSPSVNEQFF
TRBV11-2	CASSLLRGNTEAFF
TRBV5-1	CASSLNPQGNSYEQYF
TRBV6-5	CASSQDTYGYTF
TRBV7-6	CASSRTGFDQPQHF
TRBV7-2	CASSLDAGGDTEAFF
TRBV6-6	CASSYSTGYSNQPQHF
TRBV19	CASSIGGTSVYADTQYF
TRBV9	CASSVKGQGSPLHF
TRBV7-2	CASSLDRPSETQYF
TRBV5-8	CASSLGQRNTEAFF
TRBV7-8	CASSLRDRGRGTDTQYF
TRBV5-1	CASTVQGVSYNEQFF
TRBV7-9	CASSFDRGPEAFF
TRBV29-1	CSVVMERGSTDTQYF
TRBV5-1	CASSLFPPGTGAQDTQYF
TRBV7-2	CASRRRQGVPGELFF
TRBV19	CASSILFSGTRRNEQFF
TRBV12-5	CASGVARLAVGTIYF
TRBV7-9	CASSHLEGEEVYTQYF
TRBV19	CASSGGGFQPQHF